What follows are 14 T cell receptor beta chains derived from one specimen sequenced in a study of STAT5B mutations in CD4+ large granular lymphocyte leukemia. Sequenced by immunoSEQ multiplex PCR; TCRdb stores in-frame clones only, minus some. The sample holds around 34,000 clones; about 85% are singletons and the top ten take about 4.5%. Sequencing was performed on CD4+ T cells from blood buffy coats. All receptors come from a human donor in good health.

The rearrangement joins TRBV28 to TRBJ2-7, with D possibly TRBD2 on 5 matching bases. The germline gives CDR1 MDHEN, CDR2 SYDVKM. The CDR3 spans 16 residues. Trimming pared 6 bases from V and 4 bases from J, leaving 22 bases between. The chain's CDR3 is CASSSREWERRYEQYF. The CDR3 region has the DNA TGTGCCAGCAGCTCGAGAGAATGGGAGAGGCGGTACGAGCAGTACTTC.

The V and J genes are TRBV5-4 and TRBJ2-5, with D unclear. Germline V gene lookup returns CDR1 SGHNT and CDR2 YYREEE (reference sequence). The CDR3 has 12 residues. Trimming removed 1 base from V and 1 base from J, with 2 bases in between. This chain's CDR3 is CASSLPQETQYF. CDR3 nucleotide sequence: TGTGCCAGCAGCTTGCCCCAAGAGACCCAGTACTTC.

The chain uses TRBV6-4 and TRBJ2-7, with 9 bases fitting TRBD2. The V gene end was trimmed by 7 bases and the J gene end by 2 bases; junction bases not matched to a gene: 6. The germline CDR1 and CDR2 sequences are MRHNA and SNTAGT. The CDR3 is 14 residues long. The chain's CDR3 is CASKTSGHPYEQYF. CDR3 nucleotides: TGTGCCAGCAAAACTAGCGGGCACCCCTACGAGCAGTACTTC.

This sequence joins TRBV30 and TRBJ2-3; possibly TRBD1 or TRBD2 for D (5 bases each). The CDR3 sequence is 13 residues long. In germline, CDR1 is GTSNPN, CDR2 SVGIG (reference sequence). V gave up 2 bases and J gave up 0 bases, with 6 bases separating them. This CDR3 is CAWSWGSTDTQYF. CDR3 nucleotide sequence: TGTGCCTGGAGTTGGGGGAGCACAGATACGCAGTATTTT.

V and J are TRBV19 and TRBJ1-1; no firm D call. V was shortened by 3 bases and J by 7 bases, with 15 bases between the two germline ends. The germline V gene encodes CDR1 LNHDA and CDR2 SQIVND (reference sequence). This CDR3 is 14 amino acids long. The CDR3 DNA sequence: TGTGCCAGTAGTATTTACGGAAGGCACCTTGAAGCTTTCTTT. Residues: CASSIYGRHLEAFF.

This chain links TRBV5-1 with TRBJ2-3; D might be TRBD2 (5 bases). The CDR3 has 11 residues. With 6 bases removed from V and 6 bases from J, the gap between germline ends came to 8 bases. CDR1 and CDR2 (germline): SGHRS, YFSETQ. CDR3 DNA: TGCGCCAGCATCAGCGGCGATACGCAGTATTTT. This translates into CASISGDTQYF.

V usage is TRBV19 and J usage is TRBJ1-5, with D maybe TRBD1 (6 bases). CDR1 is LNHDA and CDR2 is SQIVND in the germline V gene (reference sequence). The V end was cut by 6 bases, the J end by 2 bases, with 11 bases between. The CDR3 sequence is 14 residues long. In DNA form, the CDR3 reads TGTGCCAGTAGGGGACACCAACGCAATCAGCCCCAGCATTTT. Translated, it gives CASRGHQRNQPQHF.

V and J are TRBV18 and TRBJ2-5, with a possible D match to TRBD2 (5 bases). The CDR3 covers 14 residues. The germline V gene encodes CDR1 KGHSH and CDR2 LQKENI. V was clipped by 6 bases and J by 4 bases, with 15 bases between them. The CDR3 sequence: CASSPRADGETQYF. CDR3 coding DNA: TGTGCCAGCTCCCCGAGGGCGGACGGAGAGACCCAGTACTTC.

The CDR3 spells CASSIYGGATYEQYF. DNA for the CDR3: TGTGCCAGTAGTATATACGGGGGGGCTACCTACGAGCAGTACTTC. V is TRBV19 and J is TRBJ2-7; TRBD2 matches at 8 bases. Trimming removed 2 bases from V and 2 bases from J; junction bases left unmatched: 5. CDR1 is LNHDA and CDR2 is SQIVND in the germline V gene (reference sequence). The CDR3 has 15 residues.

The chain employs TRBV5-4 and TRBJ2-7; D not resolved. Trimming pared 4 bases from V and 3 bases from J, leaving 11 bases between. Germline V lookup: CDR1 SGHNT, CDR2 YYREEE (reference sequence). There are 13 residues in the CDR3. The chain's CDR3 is CASSPVGRYEQYF. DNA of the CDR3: TGTGCCAGCAGCCCGGTCGGGCGCTACGAGCAGTACTTC.

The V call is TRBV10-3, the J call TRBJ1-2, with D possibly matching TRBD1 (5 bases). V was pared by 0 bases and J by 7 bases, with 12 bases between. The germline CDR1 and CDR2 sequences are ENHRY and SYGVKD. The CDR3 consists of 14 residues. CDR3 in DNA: TGTGCCATCAGTGAGTCGAAGGCCGGGGGTGGCTACACCTTC. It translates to CAISESKAGGGYTF.

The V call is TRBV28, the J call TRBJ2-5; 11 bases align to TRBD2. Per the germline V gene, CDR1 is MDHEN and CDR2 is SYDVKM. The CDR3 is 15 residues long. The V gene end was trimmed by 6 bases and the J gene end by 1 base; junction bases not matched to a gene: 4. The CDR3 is CASRVAGGRQETQYF. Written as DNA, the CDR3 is TGTGCCAGCAGGGTAGCGGGGGGGCGCCAAGAGACCCAGTACTTC.

CDR3 sequence reads: CASMAGTTNEKLFF. The CDR3 coding sequence is TGTGCCAGTATGGCAGGGACAACTAATGAAAAACTGTTTTTT. V usage is TRBV19 and J usage is TRBJ1-4; D may be TRBD1 (5 bases). The CDR3 runs 14 residues. Germline V CDR1 and CDR2: LNHDA, SQIVND (reference sequence). Trimming pared 7 bases from V and 0 bases from J, leaving 9 bases between.

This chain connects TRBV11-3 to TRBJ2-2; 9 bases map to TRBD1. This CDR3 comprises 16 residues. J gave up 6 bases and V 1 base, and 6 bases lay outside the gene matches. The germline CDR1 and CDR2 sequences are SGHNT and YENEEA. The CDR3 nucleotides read TGTGCCAGCAGCTTAGGTTGGACAGGGGACTCCGGGGAGCTGTTTTTT. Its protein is CASSLGWTGDSGELFF. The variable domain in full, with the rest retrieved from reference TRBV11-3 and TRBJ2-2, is EAGVVQSPRYKIIEKKQPVAFWCNPISGHNTLYWYLQNLGQGPELLIRYENEEAVDDSQLPKDRFSAERLKGVDSTLKIQPAELGDSAVYLCASSLGWTGDSGELFFGEGSRLTVL.